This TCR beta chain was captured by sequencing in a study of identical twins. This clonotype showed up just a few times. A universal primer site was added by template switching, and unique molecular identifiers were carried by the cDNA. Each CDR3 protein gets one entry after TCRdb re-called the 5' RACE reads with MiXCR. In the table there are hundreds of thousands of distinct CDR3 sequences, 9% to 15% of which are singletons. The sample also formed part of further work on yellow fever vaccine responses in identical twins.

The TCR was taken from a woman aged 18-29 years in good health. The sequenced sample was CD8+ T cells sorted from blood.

The CDR3 reads CASSRGGAIDTQYF. The CDR3 DNA reads as TGTGCCAGCAGTCGCGGGGGGGCAATAGATACGCAGTATTTT. The chain joins TRBV28 to TRBJ2-3; 9 bases map to TRBD2. After removal of 5 bases from V and 5 bases from J, the junction contained 5 bases not matched to a gene. CDR1 MDHEN and CDR2 SYDVKM come from the germline V gene. This CDR3 spans 14 amino acids.